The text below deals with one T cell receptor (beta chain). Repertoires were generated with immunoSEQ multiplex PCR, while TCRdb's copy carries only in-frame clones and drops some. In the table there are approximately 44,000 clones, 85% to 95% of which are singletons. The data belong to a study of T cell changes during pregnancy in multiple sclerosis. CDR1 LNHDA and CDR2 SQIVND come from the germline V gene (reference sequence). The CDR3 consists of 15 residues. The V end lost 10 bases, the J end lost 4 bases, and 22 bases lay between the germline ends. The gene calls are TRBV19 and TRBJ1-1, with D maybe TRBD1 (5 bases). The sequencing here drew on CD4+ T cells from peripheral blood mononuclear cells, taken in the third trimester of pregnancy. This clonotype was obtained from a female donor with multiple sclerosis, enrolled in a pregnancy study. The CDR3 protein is CATKPFGGPSTEAFF. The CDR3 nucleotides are TGTGCCACCAAACCTTTCGGGGGTCCAAGCACTGAAGCTTTCTTT.